This entry lists 17 T cell receptor beta chains sequenced from one sample in a study of T cell responses to AZD1222 COVID-19 vaccine. The protocol was immunoSEQ multiplex PCR, while the TCRdb copy is restricted to in-frame clones and leaves out a portion. The sample holds about 140,000 clones, 80% to 95% seen once. Sequenced here: peripheral blood, sampled on day 0 of AZD1222 vaccination. The receptor set was obtained from an adult in good health.

The V call is TRBV2, the J call TRBJ1-4; the D is unclear. V was pared by 3 bases and J by 7 bases, with 12 bases between. CDR3 length equals 14 residues. From germline, CDR1 is SNHLY and CDR2 FYNNEI. CDR3 in DNA: TGTGCCAGCAGTGACCGGGCTATCCCTGAAAAACTGTTTTTT. Its translation is CASSDRAIPEKLFF.

The gene calls are TRBV6-5 and TRBJ2-3; D remains ambiguous. The V gene lost 5 bases and the J gene lost 5 bases, with 14 bases spanning the gap. Germline V gene data show CDR1 as MNHEY and CDR2 as SVGAGI. This CDR3 spans 14 amino acids. This chain's CDR3 is CASSKEVGRDTQYF. CDR3 nucleotides: TGTGCCAGCAGTAAGGAAGTGGGTCGAGATACGCAGTATTTT.

The chain carries TRBV28 and TRBJ2-7; the match to TRBD2 covers 7 bases. This CDR3 region has 14 residues. The V segment lost 8 bases and the J segment 1 base; nucleotides outside the gene matches: 8. Per germline, CDR1 MDHEN and CDR2 SYDVKM. The CDR3, as DNA: TGTGCCAGCCTCAGGGAGGGGTCTTCCTACGAGCAGTACTTC. Amino acids: CASLREGSSYEQYF.

The chain is built from TRBV28 and TRBJ2-7; 12 bases agree with TRBD2. The CDR3 extends over 13 amino acids. Germline CDR1 reads MDHEN; CDR2 reads SYDVKM. With 11 bases clipped from V and 9 bases from J, the junction kept 11 bases outside the gene matches. The CDR3 region is CASRTSGVGRQYF. As DNA, the CDR3 is TGTGCCTCGAGGACTAGCGGGGTCGGGAGGCAGTACTTC.

The rearrangement links TRBV20-1 to TRBJ1-2; D is unclear. V was pared by 4 bases and J by 5 bases, with 5 bases between. Looked up from germline, CDR1 is DFQATT and CDR2 is SNEGSKA (reference sequence). CDR3 length: 10 residues. As DNA, the CDR3 is TGCAGTGCTACCGAGTATGGCTACACCTTC. Amino acid sequence: CSATEYGYTF.

J is TRBJ1-5 and V is TRBV5-6; D is unresolved. Trimming shortened V by 0 bases and J by 1 base, and 2 bases separated the two germline ends. Germline V gene sequence: CDR1 SGHDT, CDR2 YYEEEE. The CDR3 is 13 residues long. Here the CDR3 reads CASSLGSNQPQHF. The CDR3 region has the DNA TGTGCCAGCAGCTTGGGGAGCAATCAGCCCCAGCATTTT.

The rearrangement links TRBV5-4 to TRBJ2-7; weak D call: TRBD1 (6 bases). The CDR3 totals 13 residues. CDR1 is SGHNT, CDR2 YYREEE, per germline (reference sequence). V lost 4 bases and J 1 base, leaving 9 bases between the germline ends. CDR3 protein: CASSADSSYEQYF. CDR3 in DNA: TGTGCCAGCAGCGCGGACAGTTCCTACGAGCAGTACTTC.

This chain uses TRBV19 with TRBJ2-7; TRBD2 might be the D (6 bases). CDR1 and CDR2 (germline): LNHDA, SQIVND (reference sequence). V gave up 4 bases and J gave up 1 base, with 11 bases separating them. This CDR3 region has 14 residues. The CDR3 reads CASSKGTRSYEQYF. The CDR3 nucleotides read TGTGCCAGTAGTAAGGGGACTCGATCCTACGAGCAGTACTTC. Full variable domain (missing parts from reference TRBV19 and TRBJ2-7): DGGITQSPKYLFRKEGQNVTLSCEQNLNHDAMYWYRQDPGQGLRLIYYSQIVNDFQKGDIAEGYSVSREKKESFPLTVTSAQKNPTAFYLCASSKGTRSYEQYFGPGTRLTVT.

This chain joins TRBV4-2 and TRBJ1-5; possible D gene TRBD1, 5 bases. V lost 4 bases and J lost 7, with 14 bases in between. Germline V gene sequence: CDR1 LGHNA, CDR2 YNFKEQ. This CDR3 is built from 14 residues. This chain's CDR3 is CASSPLNRYQPQHF. CDR3 bases: TGTGCCAGCAGCCCCTTGAACAGGTACCAGCCCCAGCATTTT.

This clone showed up just once. The V gene is TRBV15, the J gene TRBJ1-2; D is unresolved. Trimming pared 0 bases from V and 7 bases from J, leaving 9 bases between. The length of the CDR3 is 13 residues. CDR1 is LNHNV, CDR2 YYDKDF, per germline (reference sequence). The CDR3 protein is CATSRDRGSGYTF. For the CDR3, the DNA is TGTGCCACCAGCAGAGATCGAGGGTCTGGCTACACCTTC.

The chain recombines TRBV10-2 with TRBJ2-7, with 7 bases matching TRBD2. V shed 7 bases and J 3 bases; nucleotides not matched to a gene: 6. The CDR3 is 13 residues long. Germline V gene sequence: CDR1 WSHSY, CDR2 SAAADI. The CDR3 sequence: CASTEGGSYEQYF. DNA for the CDR3: TGCGCCAGCACGGAGGGAGGGAGCTACGAGCAGTACTTC.

The genes are TRBV2 and TRBJ2-3; the match to TRBD2 covers 7 bases. The CDR3 runs to 12 residues. Germline V gene lookup returns CDR1 SNHLY and CDR2 FYNNEI. With 6 bases clipped from V and 5 bases from J, the junction kept 2 bases outside the gene matches. CDR3 DNA sequence: TGTGCCAGCAGGGGAGGGGTAGATACGCAGTATTTT. Protein sequence: CASRGGVDTQYF. Combining the CDR3 with reference TRBV2 and TRBJ2-3 gives the whole variable domain EPEVTQTPSHQVTQMGQEVILRCVPISNHLYFYWYRQILGQKVEFLVSFYNNEISEKSEIFDDQFSVERPDGSNFTLKIRSTKLEDSAMYFCASRGGVDTQYFGPGTRLTVL.

The V call is TRBV5-1, the J call TRBJ1-2; D is perhaps TRBD1 (5 bases). This CDR3 has 13 residues. Trimming took 4 bases from V and 5 from J, leaving 12 bases between them. Germline-derived CDR1 and CDR2 are SGHRS and YFSETQ. The CDR3 nucleotides are TGCGCCAGCAGCCCTGGTGAGGGGTATGGCTACACCTTC. Residues: CASSPGEGYGYTF.

This rearrangement joins TRBV4-1 to TRBJ2-5; tentatively, D is TRBD2 (5 bases). V shed 3 bases and J shed 4 bases, with 15 bases lying between them. The CDR3 is made up of 15 amino acids. The germline V gene has CDR1 MGHRA and CDR2 YSYEKL. CDR3 in amino acids: CASSQATSGGETQYF. The CDR3 DNA is TGCGCCAGCAGCCAGGCGACTTCAGGAGGAGAGACCCAGTACTTC.

The genes are TRBV5-1 and TRBJ2-3; D tentatively fits TRBD1 or TRBD2 (5 bases each). Germline V lookup: CDR1 SGHRS, CDR2 YFSETQ. The CDR3 sequence is 13 residues long. V gave up 4 bases and J gave up 2 bases, with 8 bases separating them. CDR3 sequence reads: CASSTGPTDTQYF. CDR3 sequence (DNA): TGCGCCAGCAGCACGGGGCCCACAGATACGCAGTATTTT.

The chain joins TRBV4-1 to TRBJ2-3; maybe TRBD2 (7 bases). The CDR3 contains 19 residues. CDR1 and CDR2 (germline): MGHRA, YSYEKL. V lost 3 bases and J lost 4, with 26 bases in between. The CDR3 reads CASSQSSWRERGSADTQYF. In nucleotides, the CDR3 is TGCGCCAGCAGCCAGTCATCTTGGCGGGAGAGGGGGTCCGCAGATACGCAGTATTTT.

This chain joins TRBV4-1 and TRBJ1-1; D may be TRBD1 (6 bases). V shed 1 base and J shed 1 base, with 10 bases lying between them. Germline V gene lookup returns CDR1 MGHRA and CDR2 YSYEKL. This CDR3 contains 15 residues. The CDR3 reads CASSQAGRGNTEAFF. The CDR3 bases are TGCGCCAGCAGCCAAGCAGGCAGGGGGAACACTGAAGCTTTCTTT.